These 3 T cell receptor beta chains originate from one sample sequenced in a study of T-cell memory formation after mild COVID-19. TCRdb processed the 5' RACE reads anew with MiXCR; each CDR3 protein has one entry. The table includes more than 150,000 distinct CDR3 sequences, about a fifth detected once. Sequencing was done on a sample of PBMCs or a T cell subset sorted from them (not recorded which). Receptor source: a young man who had mild COVID-19 (a few samples of this study predate the infection). Cell type and time point are not known.

This clonotype has just a few counts. The chain joins TRBV5-6 to TRBJ2-2, with a weak D call TRBD1 (5 bases). Germline V lookup: CDR1 SGHDT, CDR2 YYEEEE. With 2 bases removed from V and 7 bases from J, the gap between germline ends came to 15 bases. The CDR3 has 15 amino acids. Here the CDR3 reads CASSFDPGFGGELFF. DNA of the CDR3: TGTGCCAGCAGCTTCGATCCAGGGTTCGGCGGGGAGCTGTTTTTT.

This clonotype showed up just a few times. The chain links TRBV7-6 to TRBJ2-2; D call uncertain. Germline V gene data show CDR1 as SGHVS and CDR2 as FNYEAQ. The CDR3 is 13 residues long. The V end lost 5 bases, the J end lost 7 bases, and 11 bases lay between the germline ends. This CDR3 reads CASSQRSRGELFF. CDR3 nucleotide sequence: TGTGCCAGCAGCCAAAGGTCCCGCGGGGAGCTGTTTTTT.

This clonotype was recorded a few times. The chain carries TRBV12-3 or TRBV12-4 and TRBJ2-1; D unclear. V was pared by 5 bases and J by 2 bases, with 13 bases between. This CDR3 is built from 15 residues. The CDR3 DNA follows: TGTGCCAGCAGTCCCGGGCCAAGTACCTACAATGAGCAGTTCTTC. Translation gives CASSPGPSTYNEQFF.